Listed here are 22 T cell receptor beta chains from one sample, sequenced in a study of T cells in Graves' hyperthyroidism and ophthalmopathy. RNA transcripts gave rise to amplified TCR beta CDR3 regions. HTBI primers were employed in a first-round RT-PCR of the TCR CDR3. TCRdb passed the multiplex PCR reads through MiXCR, listing each CDR3 protein once. Of approximately 400,000 distinct CDR3 sequences in the sample, 15% to 17% are singletons; the top ten hold about 7.7%. The sequencing input was blood. These receptors were collected from a woman younger than 30 with Graves' hyperthyroidism.

The chain is built from TRBV7-9 and TRBJ2-5; D is uncertain. Germline CDR1 SEHNR, CDR2 FQNEAQ (reference sequence). V lost 5 bases, J lost 5 bases, and 9 bases lay in between. This CDR3 region has 12 residues. The CDR3 region is CASSPMVETQYF. CDR3 sequence (DNA): TGTGCCAGCAGCCCCATGGTTGAGACCCAGTACTTC.

The chain uses TRBV24-1 and TRBJ2-1, with D tentatively TRBD2 (6 bases). V was trimmed by 1 base and J by 5 bases, leaving 11 bases between them. Germline V gene sequence: CDR1 KGHDR, CDR2 SFDVKD. This CDR3 is built from 15 residues. The DNA for the CDR3 is TGTGCCACCAGTGATTTCGGGCGGGACGACAATGAGCAGTTCTTC. Protein: CATSDFGRDDNEQFF.

This clonotype was observed at least ten times. The chain couples TRBV12-3 or TRBV12-4 to TRBJ2-3, with D possibly matching TRBD2 (6 bases). CDR3 length: 15 residues. V lost 3 bases, J lost 4 bases, and 14 bases lay in between. CDR3 coding DNA: TGTGCCAGCAGTTTCTGGGGGGTAGGGGCAGATACGCAGTATTTT. It specifies CASSFWGVGADTQYF.

This rearrangement joins TRBV6-9 to TRBJ2-7; D unclear. Germline V gene lookup returns CDR1 MNHGY and CDR2 SVAAGI. The CDR3 extends over 13 amino acids. V lost 3 bases to trimming and J lost 2 bases, with 8 bases between them. The CDR3 DNA is TGTGCCAGCAGTTACGACGGACCCTACGAGCAGTACTTC. Residues: CASSYDGPYEQYF.

The table lists this clonotype with many counts. The rearrangement uses TRBV29-1 and TRBJ2-3; TRBD1 matches at 8 bases. CDR3 length: 16 amino acids. Germline V lookup: CDR1 SQVTM, CDR2 ANQGSEA. Losses at the gene ends were 3 bases for V and 0 bases for J; bases not matched to a gene: 8. CDR3 sequence: CSVELIRGPSTDTQYF. In DNA form, the CDR3 reads TGCAGCGTTGAGTTGATCAGGGGGCCTAGCACAGATACGCAGTATTTT.

The chain joins TRBV6-1 to TRBJ2-6, with D uncertain. Germline V gives CDR1 MNHNS, CDR2 SASEGT. The CDR3 covers 13 residues. Trimming pared 6 bases from V and 4 bases from J, leaving 7 bases between. Written as DNA, the CDR3 is TGTGCCAGCAGAAAACAAGGGGCCAACGTCCTGACTTTC. It codes for CASRKQGANVLTF.

This clonotype was seen ten or more times. The genes are TRBV27 and TRBJ2-3, with D perhaps TRBD2 (5 bases). The germline V gene has CDR1 MNHEY and CDR2 SMNVEV (reference sequence). V lost 6 bases and J lost 6, with 10 bases in between. The CDR3 totals 12 residues. The CDR3 DNA reads as TGTGCCAGCAGACAGAGGAGGGATACGCAGTATTTT. As protein: CASRQRRDTQYF.

This clonotype was counted many times. The chain employs TRBV28 and TRBJ2-2; perhaps TRBD1 as D (5 bases). Germline V gene lookup returns CDR1 MDHEN and CDR2 SYDVKM. The CDR3 is 17 amino acids. With 3 bases removed from V and 0 bases from J, the gap between germline ends came to 14 bases. The CDR3 coding sequence is TGTGCCAGCAGTTTGCCAGGGTCCTCAACGAACACCGGGGAGCTGTTTTTT. Protein: CASSLPGSSTNTGELFF.

This clonotype came up many times. The rearrangement joins TRBV3-1 to TRBJ2-1; D remains ambiguous. This CDR3 has 14 residues. Germline V lookup: CDR1 LGHDT, CDR2 YNNKEL (reference sequence). The germline V and J ends were trimmed by 0 bases and 7 bases, with 10 bases remaining between them. The CDR3 sequence is CASSQDRLVNEQFF. The CDR3 DNA follows: TGTGCCAGCAGCCAAGATAGGCTAGTTAATGAGCAGTTCTTC.

This clonotype was detected many times. The chain has TRBV20-1 and TRBJ2-1; D perhaps matches TRBD2 (5 bases). The germline gives CDR1 DFQATT, CDR2 SNEGSKA (reference sequence). Between the trimmed V and J ends, which lost 0 bases and 8 bases, there was a span of 20 bases. CDR3 length equals 16 residues. The CDR3 coding sequence is TGCAGTGCTAGAGATCGAAAGGGCCGGGGTCGGGATGAGCAGTTCTTC. Encoded protein: CSARDRKGRGRDEQFF.

This clonotype was seen repeatedly, ten times or more. The DNA of the CDR3 is TGTGCCAGCAGTCCCCCCGTCGCACAGCGGGAGGGGCCCTACAATGAGCAGTTCTTC. This codes for CASSPPVAQREGPYNEQFF. The J gene is TRBJ2-1, the V gene TRBV27, with TRBD2 matching 10 bases. Germline-derived CDR1 and CDR2 are MNHEY and SMNVEV (reference sequence). This CDR3 has 19 amino acids. V dropped 5 bases and J dropped 2; count of bases not matched to a gene: 15.

This clonotype has a count of ten or more. The V call is TRBV7-9, the J call TRBJ2-5; D is unclear. CDR3 length: 17 residues. V dropped 1 base and J dropped 1 base, with 16 bases sitting between them. CDR1 is SEHNR, CDR2 FQNEAQ, per germline (reference sequence). The CDR3 reads CASSLVPLGPFQETQYF. Here the CDR3 DNA reads TGTGCCAGCAGCTTAGTTCCCCTAGGGCCTTTCCAAGAGACCCAGTACTTC. The full variable domain, completed using reference TRBV7-9 and TRBJ2-5, is DTGVSQNPRHKITKRGQNVTFRCDPISEHNRLYWYRQTLGQGPEFLTYFQNEAQLEKSRLLSDRFSAERPKGSFSTLEIQRTEQGDSAMYLCASSLVPLGPFQETQYFGPGTRLLVL.

This clonotype has at least ten counts. The chain links TRBV6-1 to TRBJ2-7, with D hard to call. CDR1 is MNHNS, CDR2 SASEGT, per germline. Deletions cut 5 bases from V and 6 bases from J, with 11 bases between. The CDR3 spans 12 residues. CDR3 bases: TGTGCCAGCAGTTCGTATACTGGCGAGCAGTACTTC. Its translation: CASSSYTGEQYF.

This clonotype was recorded many times. V and J are TRBV24-1 and TRBJ2-5; TRBD2 agrees at 10 bases. The V gene end was trimmed by 0 bases and the J gene end by 5 bases; junction bases not matched to a gene: 8. Germline values: CDR1 KGHDR, CDR2 SFDVKD. This CDR3 has 17 residues. CDR3 region: CATSDLKSGRAQETQYF. The DNA for the CDR3 is TGTGCCACCAGTGATTTGAAAAGCGGGAGGGCCCAGGAGACCCAGTACTTC.

In its sample, this clonotype was seen many times. The chain combines TRBV18 with TRBJ2-7, with no clear D. CDR1 KGHSH and CDR2 LQKENI come from the germline V gene. V lost 1 base and J 5 bases, leaving 6 bases between the germline ends. The CDR3 runs to 12 residues. The CDR3 coding sequence is TGTGCCAGCTCACCACGGGCGGACGAGCAGTACTTC. This codes for CASSPRADEQYF.

Only a few counts were recorded for this clonotype. The chain joins TRBV11-3 to TRBJ2-1; 7 positions match TRBD2. This CDR3 contains 13 residues. Trimming at V came to 3 bases and at J to 9 bases, leaving 5 bases not matched to a gene. The V gene's germline CDR1 is SGHNT and CDR2 YENEEA. CDR3 residues: CASSFSREGEQFF. CDR3 sequence (DNA): TGTGCCAGCAGCTTCTCTAGGGAGGGTGAGCAGTTCTTC.

In its sample, this clonotype was seen many times. The chain joins TRBV11-1 to TRBJ1-2, with D perhaps TRBD1 (6 bases). The CDR3 extends over 13 amino acids. Germline CDR1 reads SGHAT; CDR2 reads FQDESV (reference sequence). Trimming cost V 3 bases and J 8 bases, with 13 bases left between them. DNA of the CDR3: TGTGCCAGCAGCTTTAACAGGGACGGAGGCTACACCTTC. Protein sequence: CASSFNRDGGYTF.

This clonotype was seen a handful of times. The rearrangement uses TRBV9 and TRBJ2-2, with D uncertain. Trimming cost V 0 bases and J 6 bases, with 6 bases left between them. The length of the CDR3 is 13 residues. Germline values: CDR1 SGDLS, CDR2 YYNGEE. CDR3 loop: CASSVVKAGELFF. In DNA, the CDR3 is TGTGCCAGCAGCGTAGTGAAGGCCGGGGAGCTGTTTTTT.

The CDR3 bases are TGTGCCAGCAGCGTAAGATCAGGGGGATGGGGCTACACCTTC. This encodes CASSVRSGGWGYTF. The rearrangement joins TRBV9 to TRBJ1-2; 7 bases line up with TRBD1. There are 14 residues in the CDR3. Germline V CDR1 and CDR2: SGDLS, YYNGEE. V shed 1 base, J shed 8 bases, and the junction held 8 bases outside the gene matches.

This clonotype showed up many times. The chain employs TRBV7-8 and TRBJ2-7; D uncertain. This CDR3 is built from 14 residues. CDR1 and CDR2 (germline): SGHVS, FQNEAQ. Trimming left V 5 bases short and J 3 bases short, with 14 bases between. The CDR3 here is CASSPVAENYEQYF. The CDR3 coding sequence is TGTGCCAGCAGCCCAGTTGCGGAGAACTACGAGCAGTACTTC.

In this sample, this clonotype turned up a few times. The genes are TRBV5-1 and TRBJ2-3; D is unresolved. Per germline, CDR1 SGHRS and CDR2 YFSETQ. V lost 4 bases and J lost 0, with 12 bases in between. The CDR3 extends over 15 amino acids. CDR3 in amino acids: CASSTGQHSTDTQYF. The CDR3 DNA reads as TGCGCCAGCAGCACTGGGCAGCATAGCACAGATACGCAGTATTTT.

The chain uses TRBV20-1 and TRBJ1-2; D unclear. Germline loops: CDR1 DFQATT, CDR2 SNEGSKA (reference sequence). This CDR3 region has 15 residues. V shed 3 bases and J shed 4 bases, with 18 bases lying between them. CDR3 coding DNA: TGCAGTGCTAGCCCCAGACGAGGCGCTGGCTATGGCTACACCTTC. This sequence encodes CSASPRRGAGYGYTF.